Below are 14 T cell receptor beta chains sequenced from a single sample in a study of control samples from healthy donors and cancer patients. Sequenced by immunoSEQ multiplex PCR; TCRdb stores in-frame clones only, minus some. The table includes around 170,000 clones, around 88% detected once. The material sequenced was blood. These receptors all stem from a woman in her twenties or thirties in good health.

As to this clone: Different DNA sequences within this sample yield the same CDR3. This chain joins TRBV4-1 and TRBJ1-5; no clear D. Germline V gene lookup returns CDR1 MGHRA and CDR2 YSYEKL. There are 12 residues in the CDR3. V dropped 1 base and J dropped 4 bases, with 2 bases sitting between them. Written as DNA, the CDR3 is TGCGCCAGCAGCCAAGGAAATCAGCCCCAGCATTTT. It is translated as CASSQGNQPQHF.

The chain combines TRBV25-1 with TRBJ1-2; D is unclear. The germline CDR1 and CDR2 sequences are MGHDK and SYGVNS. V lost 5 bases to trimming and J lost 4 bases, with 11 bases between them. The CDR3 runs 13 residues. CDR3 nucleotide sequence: TGTGCCAGCAGTTCTCGCGGACTCTATGGCTACACCTTC. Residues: CASSSRGLYGYTF.

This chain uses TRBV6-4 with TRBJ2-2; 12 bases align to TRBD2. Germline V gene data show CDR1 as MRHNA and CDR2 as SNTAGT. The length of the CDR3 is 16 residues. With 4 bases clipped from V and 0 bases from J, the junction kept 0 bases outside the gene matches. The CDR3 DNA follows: TGTGCCAGCAGTGGACTAGCGGGGGCGAACACCGGGGAGCTGTTTTTT. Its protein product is CASSGLAGANTGELFF.

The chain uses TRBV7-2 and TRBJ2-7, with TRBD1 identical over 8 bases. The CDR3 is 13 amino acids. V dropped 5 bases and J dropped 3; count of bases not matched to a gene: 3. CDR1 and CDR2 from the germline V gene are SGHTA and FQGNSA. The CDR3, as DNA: TGTGCCAGCAGCCCCGGGACAGGCTACGAGCAGTACTTC. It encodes CASSPGTGYEQYF.

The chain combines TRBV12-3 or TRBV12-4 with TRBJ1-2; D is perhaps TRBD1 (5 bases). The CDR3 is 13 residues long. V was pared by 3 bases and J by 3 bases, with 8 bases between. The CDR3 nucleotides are TGTGCCAGCAGTTTGGGGGAGTACTATGGCTACACCTTC. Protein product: CASSLGEYYGYTF.

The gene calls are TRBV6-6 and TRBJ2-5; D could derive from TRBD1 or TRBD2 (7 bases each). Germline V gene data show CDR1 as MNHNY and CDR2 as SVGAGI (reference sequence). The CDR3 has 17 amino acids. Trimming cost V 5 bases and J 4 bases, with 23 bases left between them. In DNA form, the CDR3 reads TGTGCCAGCAGTCGCTGGCAGGGGGGGACCTTAGGAGAGACCCAGTACTTC. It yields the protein CASSRWQGGTLGETQYF.

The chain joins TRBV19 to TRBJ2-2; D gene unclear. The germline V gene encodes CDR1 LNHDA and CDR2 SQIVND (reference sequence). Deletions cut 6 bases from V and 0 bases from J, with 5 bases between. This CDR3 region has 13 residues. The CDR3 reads CASSRTNTGELFF. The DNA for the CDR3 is TGTGCCAGTAGCAGGACGAACACCGGGGAGCTGTTTTTT.

The CDR3 region is CASSRPGRVGTDTQYF. For the CDR3, the DNA is TGTGCCAGCAGCCGGCCGGGGCGGGTCGGTACAGATACGCAGTATTTT. The chain has TRBV7-9 and TRBJ2-3; either TRBD1 or TRBD2 may supply D (5 bases each). Trimming stripped 5 bases from V and 3 bases from J, with 18 bases between. The CDR3 length is 16 residues. The V gene's germline CDR1 is SEHNR and CDR2 FQNEAQ (reference sequence).

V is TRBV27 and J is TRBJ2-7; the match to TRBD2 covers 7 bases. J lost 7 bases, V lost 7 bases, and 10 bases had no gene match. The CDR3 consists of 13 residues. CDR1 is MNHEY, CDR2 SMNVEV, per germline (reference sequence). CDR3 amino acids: CASKFPGGREQYF. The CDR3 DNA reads TGTGCCAGCAAATTCCCCGGGGGGAGGGAGCAGTACTTC.

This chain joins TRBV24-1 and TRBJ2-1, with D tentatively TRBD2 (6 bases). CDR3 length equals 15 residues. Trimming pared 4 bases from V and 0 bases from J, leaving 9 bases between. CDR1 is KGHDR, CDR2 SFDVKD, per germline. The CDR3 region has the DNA TGTGCCACCAGTGAATTCGGGGGCTCCTACAATGAGCAGTTCTTC. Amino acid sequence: CATSEFGGSYNEQFF.

DNA of the CDR3: TGCGCCAGCAGCTTCAGCCTGGGACTAGTTCCCTACAATGAGCAGTTCTTC. This encodes CASSFSLGLVPYNEQFF. The chain links TRBV5-1 to TRBJ2-1, with 8 bases fitting TRBD2. Germline trimming cut 2 bases from V and 2 bases from J; bases unmatched to any gene: 9. Germline V lookup: CDR1 SGHRS, CDR2 YFSETQ. The CDR3 sequence is 17 residues long. Filled out from reference TRBV5-1 and TRBJ2-1, the complete variable domain reads KAGVTQTPRYLIKTRGQQVTLSCSPISGHRSVSWYQQTPGQGLQFLFEYFSETQRNKGNFPGRFSGRQFSNSRSEMNVSTLELGDSALYLCASSFSLGLVPYNEQFFGPGTRLTVL.

The CDR3 is CASRWAAQTGELFF. In DNA, the CDR3 is TGTGCCAGTAGATGGGCAGCTCAGACCGGGGAGCTGTTTTTT. The V gene is TRBV19, the J gene TRBJ2-2; D remains ambiguous. This CDR3 contains 14 residues. Germline V gives CDR1 LNHDA, CDR2 SQIVND (reference sequence). With 6 bases removed from V and 5 bases from J, the gap between germline ends came to 13 bases.

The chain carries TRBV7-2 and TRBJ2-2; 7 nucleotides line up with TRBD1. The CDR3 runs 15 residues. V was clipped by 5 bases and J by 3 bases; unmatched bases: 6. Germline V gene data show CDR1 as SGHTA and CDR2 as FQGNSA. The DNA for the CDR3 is TGTGCCAGCAGCGTGGGACAGACTCACACCGGGGAGCTGTTTTTT. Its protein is CASSVGQTHTGELFF.

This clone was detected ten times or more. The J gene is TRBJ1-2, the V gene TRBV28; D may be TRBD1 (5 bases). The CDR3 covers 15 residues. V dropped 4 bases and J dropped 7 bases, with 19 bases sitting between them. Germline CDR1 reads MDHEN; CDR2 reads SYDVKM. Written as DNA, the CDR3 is TGTGCCAGCAGTTCCCACTCAGCAGGGAGCTCTGGCTACACCTTC. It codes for CASSSHSAGSSGYTF.